The subject of this entry is one T cell receptor (beta chain). Antigen specificity is unknown. The data derive from a study of cytomegalovirus exposure and HLA in healthy donors. Using immunoSEQ multiplex PCR, the repertoire was profiled, and TCRdb retains in-frame clones only, with some absent. Of fewer than 350,000 clones listed, around nine tenths are singletons. Study outcomes and limitations: TCR sequences were mostly rare, though some public TCRs occurred in many donors. The classifier reportedly diagnosed cytomegalovirus status with high sensitivity and specificity.

The CDR3 consists of 16 residues. Germline V gene data show CDR1 as SGHRS and CDR2 as YFSETQ. Trimming took off 4 bases at V and 0 bases at J, with 14 bases between the two ends. This sequence joins TRBV5-1 and TRBJ2-1, with unresolved D. The sequence derives from a young woman in good health and CMV-seronegative. Material for sequencing was PBMCs. The DNA of the CDR3 is TGCGCCAGCAGCCCAACGGAGCTTAGCTCCTACAATGAGCAGTTCTTC. Translating gives CASSPTELSSYNEQFF.